The 8 T cell receptor beta chains below were found in one sample sequenced in a study of T cells in Graves' hyperthyroidism and ophthalmopathy. Researchers amplified the TCR beta CDR3 regions from RNA transcripts. HTBI primers were used for first-round RT-PCR of the TCR CDR3. TCRdb used MiXCR to reprocess the multiplex PCR reads, holding one entry per CDR3 protein. The sample yields tens of thousands of distinct CDR3 sequences, approximately 57% seen once. Sequencing input: blood. All receptors derive from a woman aged 60-75 years with Graves' ophthalmopathy.

This clonotype has a handful of counts. The chain has TRBV7-8 and TRBJ2-2, with 11 bases aligning to TRBD2. The CDR3 runs to 18 residues. Germline lookup yields CDR1 SGHVS and CDR2 FQNEAQ. Unmatched junction bases numbered 10, after V lost 5 bases and J lost 2 bases. In DNA, the CDR3 is TGTGCCAGCAGCCCGTCCCTAGCGGGGGGAAGCAACACCGGGGAGCTGTTTTTT. This gives the protein CASSPSLAGGSNTGELFF.

The chain has TRBV29-1 and TRBJ2-3; 8 bases line up with TRBD1. Germline V gene sequence: CDR1 SQVTM, CDR2 ANQGSEA. V shed 6 bases, J shed 0 bases, and the junction held 5 bases outside the gene matches. This CDR3 spans 14 amino acids. DNA of the CDR3: TGCAGCGTCGACAGGGGCCTTAGCACAGATACGCAGTATTTT. This encodes CSVDRGLSTDTQYF.

This clonotype has a count of ten or more. The chain joins TRBV20-1 to TRBJ1-5, with unresolved D. Per the germline V gene, CDR1 is DFQATT and CDR2 is SNEGSKA (reference sequence). CDR3 length equals 15 residues. V was clipped by 6 bases and J by 0 bases, with 15 bases between them. The chain's CDR3 is CSAVAGEYSNQPQHF. The DNA for the CDR3 is TGCAGTGCGGTGGCCGGGGAATATAGCAATCAGCCCCAGCATTTT.

The chain combines TRBV12-3 or TRBV12-4 with TRBJ2-2; no reliable D call. This CDR3 is 11 amino acids long. V was pared by 4 bases and J by 8 bases, with 5 bases between. The CDR3 region is CASSYAGELFF. CDR3 sequence (DNA): TGTGCCAGCAGTTACGCGGGGGAGCTGTTTTTT.

This clonotype was recorded many times. This rearrangement joins TRBV7-3 to TRBJ1-1, with a tentative D call TRBD1 (5 bases). The CDR3 contains 16 residues. Germline CDR1 and CDR2: SGHTA and FQGTGA. Trimming cost V 2 bases and J 1 base, with 14 bases left between them. CDR3 in amino acids: CASSLLARGRNTEAFF. CDR3 in DNA: TGTGCCAGCAGCTTACTGGCCCGGGGGAGGAACACTGAAGCTTTCTTT.

The chain joins TRBV6-6 to TRBJ1-5; 9 bases are a match to TRBD1. The CDR3 has 17 amino acids. Germline-derived CDR1 and CDR2 are MNHNY and SVGAGI (reference sequence). With 5 bases clipped from V and 2 bases from J, the junction kept 10 bases outside the gene matches. The CDR3 here is CASSEGTGYLGNQPQHF. As DNA, the CDR3 is TGTGCCAGCAGTGAAGGGACAGGGTATTTGGGCAATCAGCCCCAGCATTTT.

With respect to this clonotype: A read error may explain this, as a much larger clone is one base away. The rearrangement joins TRBV27 to TRBJ1-3; D gene uncertain. The CDR3 contains 15 residues. CDR1 is MNHEY and CDR2 is SMNVEV in the germline V gene (reference sequence). CDR3 DNA sequence: TGTGCCAGCAGTTTATCCGAATCCTCTGGAAGCACCATATATTTT. Residues: CASSLSESSGSTIYF.

The genes are TRBV10-3 and TRBJ2-1, with 9 positions matching TRBD1. Germline CDR1 ENHRY, CDR2 SYGVKD. The CDR3 loop spans 15 amino acids. Trimming at V came to 4 bases and at J to 4 bases, leaving 5 bases not matched to a gene. As DNA, the CDR3 is TGTGCCATCAGTGCGCAGGGACAGGGATACAATGAGCAGTTCTTC. Encoded protein: CAISAQGQGYNEQFF.